This TCR beta chain was captured in a study of cytotoxic CD8 clonotypes in ibrutinib-treated CLL. CDR1 is SGHTA, CDR2 FQGNSA, per germline. CDR3 length equals 11 residues. Trimming left V 3 bases short and J 9 bases short, with 6 bases between. The table came from immunoSEQ multiplex PCR; TCRdb's copy has only in-frame clones and leaves some out. The sample has about 76,000 clones; roughly 83% are singletons. The sequence came from a human donor with chronic lymphocytic leukemia. This sample comprised PBMCs, obtained after 24 months of ibrutinib treatment. The chain uses TRBV7-2 and TRBJ2-1, with no clear D. CDR3 residues: CASSFGIEQFF. The CDR3 DNA reads as TGTGCCAGCAGCTTCGGCATTGAGCAGTTCTTC.